This T cell receptor (beta chain) was sequenced during a study of beta chain features in type 1 diabetes. About the study: All samples yielded about 100 million examined sorted cells.

Germline V gives CDR1 ENHRY, CDR2 SYGVKD. CDR3 length: 15 residues. With 1 base clipped from V and 3 bases from J, the junction kept 1 base outside the gene matches. This clone came up a few times. As yet, its antigen is unknown. Study-wide findings and caveats: Shorter templates might be favored by PCR, and equally so in patients and in controls. Shortening of TCRB CDR3s, moderate but significant, appeared in all four CD4+ subsets of Type 1 diabetes patients. In type 1 diabetes patients, VDJ junctions had fewer insertions; deletions at these junctions were more frequent.

The sequenced template was cDNA made from the entire isolated RNA. For naive, central memory and regulatory T cell samples, reads averaged about 3.5 million. Assay: immunoSEQ multiplex PCR; the TCRdb copy retains only in-frame clones and omits some. Among around 250,000 clones listed, around 24% were seen once. The genes are TRBV10-3 and TRBJ2-5; 11 nucleotides align to TRBD2. Sequences were obtained from naive CD4+ T cells from blood. The clonotype originates from a woman aged 25 to 39 with type 1 diabetes. The CDR3 region is CAISELGLAEETQYF. The CDR3 DNA follows: TGTGCCATCAGTGAGTTGGGACTAGCGGAAGAGACCCAGTACTTC.